The rows below give T cell receptor beta chains drawn from one sample of a study of post-analysis software for immune sequencing data. TCRdb reprocessed the PCR reads with MiXCR, giving one entry per CDR3 protein. The top ten hold 4.9% of the sample, which has approximately 730,000 distinct CDR3 sequences, 35% to 55% seen once. The sequenced sample consisted of blood. Source of these receptors: a girl aged 10 to 17 with multiple sclerosis. Each CDR3 is given with its conserved first and last residue. The D gene is left open where the match is weak. Size values are once, few and many counts, or a class for expanded clones, and some rows have none.

length	V	D	size	J	CDR3	DNA
12	TRBV29-1	NA	NA	TRBJ2-5	CSVESSQETQYF	TGCAGCGTTGAGAGCAGCCAAGAGACCCAGTACTTC
16	TRBV15	NA	few	TRBJ2-7	CATSRELAAGLLEQYF	TGTGCCACCAGCAGAGAGTTGGCGGCAGGGTTGCTCGAGCAGTACTTC
14	TRBV7-2	NA	few	TRBJ2-6	CASSVVGGANVLTF	TGTGCCAGCAGCGTAGTTGGTGGGGCCAACGTCCTGACTTTC
12	TRBV20-1	NA	few	TRBJ2-5	CSALGQAGAQYF	TGCAGTGCATTAGGACAGGCGGGGGCCCAGTACTTC
13	TRBV7-9	NA	NA	TRBJ2-3	CASSLARWDTQYF	TGTGCCAGCAGCTTAGCGCGGTGGGATACGCAGTATTTT
15	TRBV7-9	TRBD2	NA	TRBJ2-1	CASTKAGVSISEQFF	TGTGCCAGCACCAAAGCGGGAGTGAGTATTTCAGAGCAGTTCTTC
13	TRBV27	NA	NA	TRBJ2-3	CASSSFSWDTQYF	TGTGCCAGCAGTTCCTTTAGTTGGGATACGCAGTATTTT
15	TRBV19	NA	NA	TRBJ2-1	CASSMGGGSYNEQFF	TGTGCCAGTAGTATGGGAGGAGGCTCCTACAATGAGCAGTTCTTC
11	TRBV10-3	NA	NA	TRBJ2-5	CAGGTEETQYF	TGTGCCGGAGGGACAGAAGAGACCCAGTACTTC
16	TRBV7-9	NA	NA	TRBJ2-7	CASSLPRTGIPYEQYF	TGTGCCAGCAGCCTCCCCCGAACAGGAATTCCCTACGAGCAGTACTTC
15	TRBV12-3/TRBV12-4	NA	NA	TRBJ2-3	CASSSDRTRADTQYF	TGTGCCAGCAGTTCGGACAGAACTAGAGCAGATACGCAGTATTTT
15	TRBV15	NA	NA	TRBJ2-5	CATSRDISGVETQYF	TGTGCCACCAGCAGAGATATTTCGGGAGTAGAGACCCAGTACTTC
14	TRBV20-1	NA	NA	TRBJ2-7	CSAKSPGISYEQYF	TGCAGTGCCAAAAGTCCGGGCATCTCCTACGAGCAGTACTTC
17	TRBV7-9	TRBD1	NA	TRBJ1-2	CASSATRDRVSNYGYTF	TGTGCCAGCAGCGCGACCCGGGACAGGGTTTCCAACTATGGCTACACCTTC
17	TRBV10-3	TRBD2	NA	TRBJ2-3	CAISEMLAGGPADTQYF	TGTGCCATCAGTGAGATGCTAGCGGGAGGGCCGGCGGATACGCAGTATTTT
17	TRBV28	NA	NA	TRBJ2-4	CASQTRATGLAKNIQYF	TGTGCCAGCCAGACGCGGGCAACGGGGCTAGCCAAAAACATTCAGTACTTC
17	TRBV12-3/TRBV12-4	NA	NA	TRBJ2-6	CASSLGDMGSGVNVLTF	TGTGCCAGCAGTTTAGGGGACATGGGTTCTGGGGTCAACGTCCTGACTTTC
15	TRBV6-5	TRBD1	NA	TRBJ2-3	CASSDRERPTDTQYF	TGTGCCAGCAGTGACAGGGAAAGACCCACAGATACGCAGTATTTT
17	TRBV6-1	NA	few	TRBJ1-5	CASRTAGSTAYNQPQHF	TGTGCCAGCAGGACTGCAGGGAGCACAGCGTACAATCAGCCCCAGCATTTT
17	TRBV12-3/TRBV12-4	NA	NA	TRBJ1-1	CASSWEGPTGMNTEAFF	TGTGCCAGCAGTTGGGAGGGGCCGACAGGTATGAACACTGAAGCTTTCTTT
14	TRBV28	NA	few	TRBJ2-5	CASTRPLREQTQYF	TGTGCCAGCACGCGACCTCTGAGGGAACAGACCCAGTACTTC
12	TRBV24-1	NA	few	TRBJ2-3	CATGTYADTQYF	TGTGCCACCGGAACGTACGCAGATACGCAGTATTTT
16	TRBV5-1	NA	NA	TRBJ2-5	CASSLAIGRVQETQYF	TGCGCCAGCAGCTTGGCCATCGGACGGGTCCAAGAGACCCAGTACTTC
14	TRBV12-3/TRBV12-4	NA	few	TRBJ2-7	CASSFGGSVYEQYF	TGTGCCAGCAGTTTCGGAGGGAGTGTTTACGAGCAGTACTTC
15	TRBV29-1	NA	NA	TRBJ2-1	CSVTQRRGVRDKQFF	TGCAGCGTTACTCAACGCCGAGGGGTAAGGGATAAGCAGTTCTTC
16	TRBV20-1	TRBD1	NA	TRBJ2-3	CSASGTGAPTTDTQYF	TGCAGTGCTTCCGGGACAGGGGCTCCGACCACAGATACGCAGTATTTT
15	TRBV4-1	NA	few	TRBJ2-5	CASSPLGGVGETQYF	TGCGCCAGCAGCCCCCTGGGGGGAGTCGGGGAGACCCAGTACTTC
11	TRBV20-1	NA	NA	TRBJ2-7	CSARNEYEQYF	TGCAGTGCTAGAAATGAATACGAGCAGTACTTC
15	TRBV9	NA	NA	TRBJ1-5	CASSAQGTGNQPQHF	TGTGCCAGCAGCGCACAGGGAACTGGCAATCAGCCCCAGCATTTT
17	TRBV9	NA	NA	TRBJ2-7	CASSVEPIRGNRGEQYF	TGTGCCAGCAGCGTAGAGCCTATCCGGGGGAACCGGGGGGAGCAGTACTTC
14	TRBV6-5	NA	few	TRBJ2-1	CASSYSGGAAEQFF	TGTGCCAGCAGTTACTCAGGGGGAGCGGCTGAGCAGTTCTTC
15	TRBV3-1	NA	NA	TRBJ1-1	CASSQFRQRNTEAFF	TGTGCCAGCAGCCAATTTCGACAGAGGAACACTGAAGCTTTCTTT
12	TRBV29-1	TRBD2	NA	TRBJ2-1	CSVEDGGGEQFF	TGCAGCGTTGAAGATGGCGGGGGTGAGCAGTTCTTC
18	TRBV25-1	TRBD2	NA	TRBJ2-1	CASSGGVAGALIYNEQFF	TGTGCCAGCAGTGGGGGGGTAGCGGGAGCCCTCATCTACAATGAGCAGTTCTTC
15	TRBV5-5	TRBD2	NA	TRBJ2-5	CASSLRAGGRETQYF	TGTGCCAGCAGCTTGAGAGCGGGAGGCCGAGAGACCCAGTACTTC
15	TRBV12-3/TRBV12-4	NA	NA	TRBJ1-4	CASSVRPVANEKLFF	TGTGCCAGCAGTGTACGGCCAGTGGCTAATGAAAAACTGTTTTTT
18	TRBV6-1	TRBD2	NA	TRBJ2-1	CASSEGLADVSAYNEQFF	TGTGCCAGCAGTGAGGGACTAGCGGATGTGTCGGCCTACAATGAGCAGTTCTTC
16	TRBV18	TRBD2	NA	TRBJ2-1	CASSPRAGASYNEQFF	TGTGCCAGCTCACCGAGAGCGGGAGCCTCCTACAATGAGCAGTTCTTC
16	TRBV6-5	NA	NA	TRBJ2-5	CASSYYVGDTQETQYF	TGTGCCAGCAGTTATTACGTTGGGGACACCCAAGAGACCCAGTACTTC
15	TRBV29-1	TRBD1	NA	TRBJ1-1	CSAGQGVAPNTEAFF	TGCAGCGCCGGACAGGGAGTCGCGCCGAACACTGAAGCTTTCTTT
12	TRBV7-2	NA	NA	TRBJ1-5	CASSFWEQPQHF	TGTGCCAGCAGCTTCTGGGAGCAGCCCCAGCATTTT
14	TRBV27	NA	NA	TRBJ2-7	CASRPSGDPYEQYF	TGTGCCAGCAGACCCTCTGGGGATCCCTACGAGCAGTACTTC
16	TRBV12-3/TRBV12-4	TRBD2	NA	TRBJ2-5	CASSLGLAGPQETQYF	TGTGCCAGCAGTTTAGGTCTAGCGGGTCCCCAAGAGACCCAGTACTTC
14	TRBV18	NA	once	TRBJ1-3	CASCPSGERNTIYF	TGTGCCAGCTGCCCGTCGGGGGAAAGAAACACCATATATTTT
13	TRBV2	NA	few	TRBJ1-2	CASSDPANYGYTF	TGTGCCAGCAGTGACCCCGCAAACTATGGCTACACCTTC